One and the same sample provided the 28 T cell receptor beta chains below, sequenced in a study of blood T cells in healthy people across ages. It was with a sample-barcoded 5' primer and a J-beta primer mix that a second PCR of roughly 7 to 12 cycles was run. TCRdb re-called the 5' RACE reads with MiXCR, one entry per CDR3 protein. The table lists 1.5 million to 2 million distinct CDR3 sequences, about two fifths of them singletons, with more than 20% in the top ten. The sequenced material came from blood. These receptors originate from a human donor in good health.

About this clonotype: At one end the junction does not follow the germline gene, possibly because of a read error. The chain recombines TRBV6-2 or TRBV6-3 with TRBJ2-5; possibly TRBD1 for D (6 bases). From germline, CDR1 is MNHEY and CDR2 SVGEGT. CDR3 length equals 15 residues. The CDR3 coding sequence is TGTGCCCGCAGTTACCCGAGCAGGGGTGAAGAGACCCAGTACTTC. This translates into CARSYPSRGEETQYF.

The genes are TRBV29-1 and TRBJ2-7, with 12 bases fitting TRBD1. The CDR3 has 16 amino acids. V shed 4 bases, J shed 4 bases, and the junction held 11 bases outside the gene matches. In germline, CDR1 is SQVTM, CDR2 ANQGSEA. The CDR3 reads CSVGPPGQGAGYEQYF. CDR3 in DNA: TGCAGCGTTGGGCCTCCGGGACAGGGGGCAGGGTACGAGCAGTACTTC.

The J gene is TRBJ2-6, the V gene TRBV5-6; possible D gene TRBD2, 6 bases. The germline V and J ends were trimmed by 0 bases and 1 base, with 14 bases remaining between them. This CDR3 is built from 18 residues. CDR1 is SGHDT and CDR2 is YYEEEE in the germline V gene. This chain's CDR3 is CASSLGRGRTSGANVLTF. CDR3 DNA: TGTGCCAGCAGCTTGGGGAGGGGCCGCACTTCTGGGGCCAACGTCCTGACTTTC. The complete variable domain, with remaining parts taken from reference TRBV5-6 and TRBJ2-6, reads DAGVTQSPTHLIKTRGQQVTLRCSPKSGHDTVSWYQQALGQGPQFIFQYYEEEERQRGNFPDRFSGHQFPNYSSELNVNALLLGDSALYLCASSLGRGRTSGANVLTFGAGSRLTVL.

This clonotype was counted between two and nine times. The chain combines TRBV29-1 with TRBJ1-1, with 8 positions matching TRBD1. Germline-derived CDR1 and CDR2 are SQVTM and ANQGSEA. The CDR3 runs 16 residues. The CDR3 DNA reads TGCAACGTCCAGGGGGCGGAGAGTCGAGTGGGCACTGAAGCTTTCTTT. Translating it yields CNVQGAESRVGTEAFF.

This clonotype has at least ten counts. Mismatch with germline at one junction end may stem from a read error. V gene TRBV5-1 combines with J gene TRBJ2-3; TRBD2 agrees at 8 bases. The germline gives CDR1 SGHRS, CDR2 YFSETQ. The CDR3 runs 14 residues. In nucleotides, the CDR3 is TGTGCCAGCAGCTTTAGCGGGGCGGGGGATACGCAGTATTTT. It encodes CASSFSGAGDTQYF.

This clonotype was found a few times. This rearrangement joins TRBV4-2 to TRBJ2-7; TRBD1 matches at 11 bases. With V trimmed by 0 bases and J by 4 bases, 11 bases remained unmatched. Germline CDR1 LGHNA, CDR2 YNFKEQ. The CDR3 runs to 18 residues. The chain's CDR3 is CASSQESQGTGGYYEQYF. CDR3 in DNA: TGTGCCAGCAGCCAAGAGAGCCAGGGGACAGGGGGGTATTACGAGCAGTACTTC.

The CDR3 nucleotides are TGTGCCAGCAGCTACAGACCGGGACAGGGGTTCTTTTATGGCTACACCTTC. Protein: CASSYRPGQGFFYGYTF. This rearrangement joins TRBV5-6 to TRBJ1-2; 10 bases are shared with TRBD1. Trimming at V came to 3 bases and at J to 5 bases, leaving 13 bases not matched to a gene. CDR3 length: 17 residues. Germline V gene sequence: CDR1 SGHDT, CDR2 YYEEEE.

This clonotype was counted once. The chain recombines TRBV5-1 with TRBJ1-1; D not certain. V was pared by 1 base and J by 0 bases, with 10 bases between. The CDR3 consists of 15 residues. Germline lookup yields CDR1 SGHRS and CDR2 YFSETQ. For the CDR3, the DNA is TGCGCCAGCAGCTTGAGTGAGGGCATGAACACTGAAGCTTTCTTT. Its protein product is CASSLSEGMNTEAFF.

The chain is built from TRBV20-1 and TRBJ1-1; TRBD1 is a possible D gene (5 bases). V was trimmed by 0 bases and J by 0 bases, leaving 8 bases between them. CDR1 DFQATT and CDR2 SNEGSKA come from the germline V gene (reference sequence). This CDR3 has 14 amino acids. The CDR3 DNA follows: TGCAGTGCTAGAGATAACAGGTTGAACACTGAAGCTTTCTTT. Its translation: CSARDNRLNTEAFF.

This chain connects TRBV7-2 to TRBJ2-1, with 7 bases identical to TRBD2. V trimming: 3 bases; J trimming: 0 bases; junction bases outside the gene matches: 2. The CDR3 has 15 amino acids. Per germline, CDR1 SGHTA and CDR2 FQGNSA. The chain's CDR3 is CASSFTSVSYNEQFF. Here the CDR3 DNA reads TGTGCCAGCAGCTTTACTAGCGTCTCCTACAATGAGCAGTTCTTC. Full variable domain (remainder filled in from reference TRBV7-2 and TRBJ2-1): GAGVSQSPSNKVTEKGKDVELRCDPISGHTALYWYRQSLGQGLEFLIYFQGNSAPDKSGLPSDRFSAERTGGSVSTLTIQRTQQEDSAVYLCASSFTSVSYNEQFFGPGTRLTVL.

This chain links TRBV19 with TRBJ1-1; D call uncertain. The CDR3 loop spans 15 amino acids. Germline-derived CDR1 and CDR2 are LNHDA and SQIVND (reference sequence). Trimming pared 5 bases from V and 7 bases from J, leaving 20 bases between. In DNA form, the CDR3 reads TGTGCCAGTAGTGGCAATTGGGCAGCCACATTTGAAGCTTTCTTT. Its protein product is CASSGNWAATFEAFF.

The V call is TRBV4-3, the J call TRBJ2-1; D is uncertain. Germline assignment: CDR1 LGHNA and CDR2 YSLEER. The CDR3 consists of 14 residues. Between the trimmed V and J ends, which lost 4 bases and 8 bases, there was a span of 15 bases. The CDR3 sequence: CASSLLIVGDEQFF. The DNA for the CDR3 is TGCGCCAGCAGCCTACTGATAGTCGGCGATGAGCAGTTCTTC.

V usage is TRBV12-3 or TRBV12-4 and J usage is TRBJ2-7; maybe TRBD1 (6 bases). The CDR3 loop spans 13 amino acids. V dropped 7 bases and J dropped 3 bases, with 13 bases sitting between them. DNA of the CDR3: TGTGCCAGCACCAAGGGGGATTACTACGAGCAGTACTTC. Translating it yields CASTKGDYYEQYF.

This clonotype has more than one count but fewer than ten. The rearrangement links TRBV12-3 or TRBV12-4 to TRBJ1-2, with 9 bases lining up with TRBD1. The ends lost 1 base at V and 5 bases at J; junction bases unmatched: 5. This CDR3 region has 15 residues. CDR3 sequence reads: CASSLGTQGAYGYTF. CDR3 DNA: TGTGCCAGCAGTTTAGGGACACAGGGGGCTTATGGCTACACCTTC.

This clonotype was detected many times. This could be a read error, since a much larger clone is one nucleotide away. This chain joins TRBV6-2 or TRBV6-3 and TRBJ2-7; D gene unclear. The germline CDR1 and CDR2 sequences are MNHEY and SVGEGT. V was pared by 1 base and J by 4 bases, with 2 bases between. The length of the CDR3 is 11 residues. Written as DNA, the CDR3 is TGTGCCAGCAGTTACTGGTACGAGCAGTACTTC. It specifies CASSYWYEQYF.

There are a few counts of this clonotype. The V gene is TRBV4-2, the J gene TRBJ2-1; weak D call: TRBD2 (6 bases). Germline V gene sequence: CDR1 LGHNA, CDR2 YNFKEQ. This CDR3 is 16 amino acids long. The V end lost 4 bases, the J end lost 4 bases, and 17 bases lay between the germline ends. The CDR3 is CASSPQLYGGYNEQFF. In DNA, the CDR3 is TGTGCCAGCAGCCCACAACTCTACGGGGGTTACAATGAGCAGTTCTTC.

The rearrangement joins TRBV7-3 to TRBJ2-3; the match to TRBD2 covers 7 bases. Germline assignment: CDR1 SGHTA and CDR2 FQGTGA. Trimming removed 0 bases from V and 3 bases from J; junction bases left unmatched: 6. The CDR3 is made up of 16 amino acids. CDR3 in amino acids: CASSLTGSGVTDTQYF. The CDR3 DNA follows: TGTGCCAGCAGCTTAACAGGGAGCGGGGTGACAGATACGCAGTATTTT.

The genes are TRBV29-1 and TRBJ2-7; tentatively, D is TRBD1 (6 bases). V was clipped by 7 bases and J by 0 bases, with 16 bases between them. The V gene's germline CDR1 is SQVTM and CDR2 ANQGSEA. The CDR3 totals 14 residues. The CDR3 is CSAQLTGSSYEQYF. CDR3 bases: TGCAGCGCCCAACTAACAGGGAGCTCCTACGAGCAGTACTTC.

The V and J genes are TRBV9 and TRBJ1-1, with D possibly being TRBD1 (6 bases). Looked up from germline, CDR1 is SGDLS and CDR2 is YYNGEE. V was pared by 2 bases and J by 0 bases, with 8 bases between. There are 14 residues in the CDR3. CDR3 amino acids: CASSVGQLNTEAFF. The CDR3 DNA is TGTGCCAGCAGCGTTGGACAGTTGAACACTGAAGCTTTCTTT.

This chain connects TRBV20-1 to TRBJ1-2; weak D call: TRBD1 (5 bases). From germline, CDR1 is DFQATT and CDR2 SNEGSKA (reference sequence). This CDR3 has 14 amino acids. The V end lost 0 bases, the J end lost 3 bases, and 11 bases lay between the germline ends. CDR3 bases: TGCAGTGCTAGAGATTCTCGGGGGGACTATGGCTACACCTTC. Protein product: CSARDSRGDYGYTF.

The chain has TRBV12-3 or TRBV12-4 and TRBJ1-6, with 7 nucleotides matching TRBD1. V trimming: 5 bases; J trimming: 15 bases; junction bases outside the gene matches: 10. The CDR3 spans 13 residues. The CDR3 DNA is TGTGCCAGCAGTCCTAGACAGGGATCGGTCCTCCACTTT. This encodes CASSPRQGSVLHF.

This clonotype was counted ten times or more. This sequence joins TRBV3-1 and TRBJ1-4; D is unclear. The CDR3 totals 15 residues. CDR1 and CDR2 (germline): LGHDT, YNNKEL (reference sequence). Deletions cut 1 base from V and 3 bases from J, with 9 bases between. DNA for the CDR3: TGTGCCAGCAGCCAAGGGGCGGATCCTAATGAAAAACTGTTTTTT. This gives the protein CASSQGADPNEKLFF. Full variable domain (missing parts from reference TRBV3-1 and TRBJ1-4): DTAVSQTPKYLVTQMGNDKSIKCEQNLGHDTMYWYKQDSKKFLKIMFSYNNKELIINETVPNRFSPKSPDKAHLNLHINSLELGDSAVYFCASSQGADPNEKLFFGSGTQLSVL.

The chain links TRBV12-3 or TRBV12-4 to TRBJ1-2; D remains unclear. V dropped 3 bases and J dropped 11 bases, with 16 bases sitting between them. This CDR3 spans 13 amino acids. CDR3 sequence (DNA): TGTGCCAGCAGTTTTAATCAAGGTGAAGCTTACACCTTC. This encodes CASSFNQGEAYTF.

This clonotype was picked up a small number of times. The V and J genes are TRBV10-3 and TRBJ1-4, with D possibly TRBD1 on 6 matching bases. CDR3 length: 15 amino acids. Germline loops: CDR1 ENHRY, CDR2 SYGVKD. V lost 7 bases to trimming and J lost 0 bases, with 12 bases between them. The CDR3 region is CAIKAGEATNEKLFF. CDR3 nucleotide sequence: TGTGCCATCAAGGCAGGGGAAGCAACTAATGAAAAACTGTTTTTT.

This clonotype occurred a few times. The V call is TRBV9, the J call TRBJ2-5; 10 positions agree with TRBD2. Germline CDR1 and CDR2: SGDLS and YYNGEE. With 0 bases clipped from V and 7 bases from J, the junction kept 6 bases outside the gene matches. The length of the CDR3 is 15 residues. The CDR3 DNA is TGTGCCAGCAGCGTAGCAGCGGGGGGGGCCGTGACCCAGTACTTC. This gives the protein CASSVAAGGAVTQYF. Looking up the rest from reference TRBV9 and TRBJ2-5 gives the full variable domain: DSGVTQTPKHLITATGQRVTLRCSPRSGDLSVYWYQQSLDQGLQFLIQYYNGEERAKGNILERFSAQQFPDLHSELNLSSLELGDSALYFCASSVAAGGAVTQYFGPGTRLLVL.

This clonotype was observed once. One end of the junction varies from germline; a read error may be responsible. V gene TRBV5-1 combines with J gene TRBJ1-4; D is uncertain. The CDR3 is 15 amino acids. Germline loops: CDR1 SGHRS, CDR2 YFSETQ. CDR3 nucleotides: TGCGCCAGCAGCTTGGGGGTAGGAACTGATGAAAAACTGTTTTTT. This codes for CASSLGVGTDEKLFF.

This rearrangement joins TRBV2 to TRBJ2-5; the D is unclear. The V end was cut by 5 bases, the J end by 11 bases, with 15 bases between. This CDR3 is built from 12 residues. Germline V gene data show CDR1 as SNHLY and CDR2 as FYNNEI. The CDR3 DNA sequence: TGTGCCAGCAGTTTAATGAACAATGAGCAGTACTTC. It is translated as CASSLMNNEQYF.

The genes are TRBV12-3 or TRBV12-4 and TRBJ2-2; D is tentatively TRBD1 or TRBD2 (5 bases each). Trimming removed 4 bases at V and 5 bases at J, with 14 bases between. The CDR3 sequence is 15 residues long. The CDR3 here is CASSSGTAWTGELFF. The DNA of the CDR3 is TGTGCCAGCAGTTCAGGGACGGCCTGGACCGGGGAGCTGTTTTTT.